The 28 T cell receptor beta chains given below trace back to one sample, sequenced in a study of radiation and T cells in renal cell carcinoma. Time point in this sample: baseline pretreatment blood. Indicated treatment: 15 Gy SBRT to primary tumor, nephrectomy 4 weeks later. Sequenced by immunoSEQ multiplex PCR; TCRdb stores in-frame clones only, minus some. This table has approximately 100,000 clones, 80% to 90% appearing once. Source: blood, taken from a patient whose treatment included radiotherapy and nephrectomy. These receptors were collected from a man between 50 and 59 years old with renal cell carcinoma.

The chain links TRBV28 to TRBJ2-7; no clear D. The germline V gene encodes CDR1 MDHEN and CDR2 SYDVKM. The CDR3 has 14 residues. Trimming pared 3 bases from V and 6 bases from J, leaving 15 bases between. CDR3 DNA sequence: TGTGCCAGCAGTTTGGCCCTCGAAGGGCTCGAGCAGTACTTC. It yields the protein CASSLALEGLEQYF.

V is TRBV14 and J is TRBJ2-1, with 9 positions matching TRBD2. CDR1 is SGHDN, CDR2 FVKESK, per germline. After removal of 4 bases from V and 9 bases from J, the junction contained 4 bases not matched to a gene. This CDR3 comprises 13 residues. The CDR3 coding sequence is TGTGCCAGCAGCCTAGCGGGGGTACGTGAGCAGTTCTTC. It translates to CASSLAGVREQFF.

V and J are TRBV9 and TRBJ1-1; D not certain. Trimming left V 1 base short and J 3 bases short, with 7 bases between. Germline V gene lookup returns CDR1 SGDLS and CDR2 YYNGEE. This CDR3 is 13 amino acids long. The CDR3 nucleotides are TGTGCCAGCAGCGTACTACAGTACACTGAAGCTTTCTTT. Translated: CASSVLQYTEAFF.

The CDR3: CASSQNAHSGTIYF. The CDR3 nucleotides are TGTGCCAGCAGCCAAAACGCGCACAGCGGCACCATATATTTT. The chain employs TRBV7-6 and TRBJ1-3, with D unclear. V was pared by 5 bases and J by 9 bases, with 17 bases between. CDR1 and CDR2 from the germline V gene are SGHVS and FNYEAQ. The CDR3 runs 14 residues.

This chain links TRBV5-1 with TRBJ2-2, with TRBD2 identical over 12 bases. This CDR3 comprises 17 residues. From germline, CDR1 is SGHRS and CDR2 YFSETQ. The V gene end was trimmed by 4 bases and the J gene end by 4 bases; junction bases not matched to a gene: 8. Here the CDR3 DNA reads TGCGCCAGCAGCGGTCGCCCTAGCGGGAGGGCCACCGGGGAGCTGTTTTTT. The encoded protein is CASSGRPSGRATGELFF. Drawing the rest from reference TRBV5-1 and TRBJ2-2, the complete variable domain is KAGVTQTPRYLIKTRGQQVTLSCSPISGHRSVSWYQQTPGQGLQFLFEYFSETQRNKGNFPGRFSGRQFSNSRSEMNVSTLELGDSALYLCASSGRPSGRATGELFFGEGSRLTVL.

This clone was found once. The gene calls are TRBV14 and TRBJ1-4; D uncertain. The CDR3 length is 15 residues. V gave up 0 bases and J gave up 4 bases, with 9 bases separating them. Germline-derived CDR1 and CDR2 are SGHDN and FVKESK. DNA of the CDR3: TGTGCCAGCAGCCAAGATCGCGGTGGTAATGAAAAACTGTTTTTT. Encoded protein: CASSQDRGGNEKLFF.

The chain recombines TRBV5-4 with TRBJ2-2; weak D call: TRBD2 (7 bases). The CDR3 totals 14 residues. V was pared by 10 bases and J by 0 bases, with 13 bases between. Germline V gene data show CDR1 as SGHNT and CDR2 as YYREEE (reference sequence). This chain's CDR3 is CAGGGAANTGELFF. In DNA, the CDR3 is TGTGCCGGGGGGGGCGCCGCGAACACCGGGGAGCTGTTTTTT.

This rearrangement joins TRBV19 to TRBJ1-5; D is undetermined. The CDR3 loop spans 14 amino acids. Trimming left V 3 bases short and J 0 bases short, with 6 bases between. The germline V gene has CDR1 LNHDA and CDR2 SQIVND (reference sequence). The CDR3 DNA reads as TGTGCCAGTAGTATCTACAGTAGCAATCAGCCCCAGCATTTT. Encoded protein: CASSIYSSNQPQHF.

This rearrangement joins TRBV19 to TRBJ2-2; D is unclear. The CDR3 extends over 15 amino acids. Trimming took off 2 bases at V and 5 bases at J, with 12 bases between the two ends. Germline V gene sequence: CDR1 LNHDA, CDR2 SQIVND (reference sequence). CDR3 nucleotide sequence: TGTGCCAGTAGTATATCCGCGGAGATTACCGGGGAGCTGTTTTTT. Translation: CASSISAEITGELFF.

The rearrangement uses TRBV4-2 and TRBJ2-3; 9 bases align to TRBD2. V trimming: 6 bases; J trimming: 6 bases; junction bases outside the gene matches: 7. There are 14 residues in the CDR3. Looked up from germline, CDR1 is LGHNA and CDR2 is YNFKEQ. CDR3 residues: CASRPSGGRDTQYF. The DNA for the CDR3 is TGTGCCAGCAGACCCAGCGGGGGGAGGGATACGCAGTATTTT.

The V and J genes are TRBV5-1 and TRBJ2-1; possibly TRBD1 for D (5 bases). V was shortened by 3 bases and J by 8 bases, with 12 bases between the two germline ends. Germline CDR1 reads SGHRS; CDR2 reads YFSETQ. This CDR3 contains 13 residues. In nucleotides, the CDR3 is TGCGCCAGCAGCTCCGACAGCACTGATGAGCAGTTCTTC. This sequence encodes CASSSDSTDEQFF. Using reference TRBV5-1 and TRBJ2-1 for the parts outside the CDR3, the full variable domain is KAGVTQTPRYLIKTRGQQVTLSCSPISGHRSVSWYQQTPGQGLQFLFEYFSETQRNKGNFPGRFSGRQFSNSRSEMNVSTLELGDSALYLCASSSDSTDEQFFGPGTRLTVL.

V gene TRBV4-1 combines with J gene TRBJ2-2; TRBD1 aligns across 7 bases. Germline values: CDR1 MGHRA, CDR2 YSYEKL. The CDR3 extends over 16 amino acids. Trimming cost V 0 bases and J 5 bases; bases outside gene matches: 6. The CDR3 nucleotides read TGCGCCAGCAGCCAAGATGAGGGGGCAGTTACCGGGGAGCTGTTTTTT. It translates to CASSQDEGAVTGELFF.

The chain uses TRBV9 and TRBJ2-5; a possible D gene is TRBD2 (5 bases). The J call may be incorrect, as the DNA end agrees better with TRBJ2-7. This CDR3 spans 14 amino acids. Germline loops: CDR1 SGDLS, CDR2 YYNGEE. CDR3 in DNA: TGTGCCAGCAGCGTAAGGGAGCGAACCTACGAGCAGTACTTC. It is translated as CASSVRERTYEQYF.

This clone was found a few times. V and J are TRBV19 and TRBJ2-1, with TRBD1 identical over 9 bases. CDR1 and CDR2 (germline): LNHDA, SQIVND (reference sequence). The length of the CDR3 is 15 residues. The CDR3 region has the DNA TGTGCGACAGGGGGGTTAAGCGGAGCCTACAATGAGCAGTTCTTC. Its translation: CATGGLSGAYNEQFF.

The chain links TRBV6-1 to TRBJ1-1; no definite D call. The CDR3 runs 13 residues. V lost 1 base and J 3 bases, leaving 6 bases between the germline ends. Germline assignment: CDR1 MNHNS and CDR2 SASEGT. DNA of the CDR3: TGTGCCAGCAGTGAAGATTCGGACACTGAAGCTTTCTTT. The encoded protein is CASSEDSDTEAFF.

Written as DNA, the CDR3 is TGTGCCAGCAGAACGTCGGGGGGCCAGGGTGGCTACACCTTC. Amino acids: CASRTSGGQGGYTF. The chain links TRBV11-2 to TRBJ1-2; the D gene is possibly TRBD1 (6 bases). Trimming cost V 6 bases and J 7 bases, with 18 bases left between them. The CDR3 totals 14 residues. CDR1 and CDR2 from the germline V gene are SGHAT and FQNNGV.

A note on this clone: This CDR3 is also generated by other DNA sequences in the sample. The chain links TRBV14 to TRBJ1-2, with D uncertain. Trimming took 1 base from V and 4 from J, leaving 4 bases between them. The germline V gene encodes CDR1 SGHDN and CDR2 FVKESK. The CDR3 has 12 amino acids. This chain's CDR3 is CASSQGGYGYTF. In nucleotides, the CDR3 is TGTGCCAGCAGCCAAGGCGGCTATGGCTACACCTTC.

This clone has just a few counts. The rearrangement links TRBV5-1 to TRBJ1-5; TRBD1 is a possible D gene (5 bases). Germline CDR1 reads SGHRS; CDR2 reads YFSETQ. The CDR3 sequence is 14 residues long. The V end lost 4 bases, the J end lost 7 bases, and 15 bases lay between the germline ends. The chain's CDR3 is CASSPGPRGQPQHF. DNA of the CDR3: TGCGCCAGCAGCCCAGGGCCCCGGGGCCAGCCCCAGCATTTT.

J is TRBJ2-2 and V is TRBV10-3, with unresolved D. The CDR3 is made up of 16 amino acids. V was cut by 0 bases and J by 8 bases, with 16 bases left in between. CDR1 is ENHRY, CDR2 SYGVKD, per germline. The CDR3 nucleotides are TGTGCCATCAGTGAGTCTCTGGGCAGGAATAGTGGGGAGCTGTTTTTT. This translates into CAISESLGRNSGELFF.

As DNA, the CDR3 is TGTGCCAGCAGCCCGGGTAGGACCGGGGAGCTGTTTTTT. Encoded protein: CASSPGRTGELFF. The chain joins TRBV6-4 to TRBJ2-2; D gene uncertain. CDR1 is MRHNA, CDR2 SNTAGT, per germline. Between the trimmed V and J ends, which lost 6 bases and 5 bases, there was a span of 10 bases. The CDR3 runs 13 residues.

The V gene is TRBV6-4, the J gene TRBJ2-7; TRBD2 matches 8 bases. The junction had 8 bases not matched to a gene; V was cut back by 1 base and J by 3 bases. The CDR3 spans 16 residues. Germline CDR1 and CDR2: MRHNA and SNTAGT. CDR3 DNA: TGTGCCAGCAGTGACTGGGAATTACTAGCGGACTACGAGCAGTACTTC. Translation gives CASSDWELLADYEQYF.

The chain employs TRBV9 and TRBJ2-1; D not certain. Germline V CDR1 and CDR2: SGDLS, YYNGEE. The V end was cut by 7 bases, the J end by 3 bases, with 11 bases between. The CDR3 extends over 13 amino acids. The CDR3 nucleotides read TGTGCCAGCGGTGAAAGGCTCTACAATGAGCAGTTCTTC. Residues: CASGERLYNEQFF.

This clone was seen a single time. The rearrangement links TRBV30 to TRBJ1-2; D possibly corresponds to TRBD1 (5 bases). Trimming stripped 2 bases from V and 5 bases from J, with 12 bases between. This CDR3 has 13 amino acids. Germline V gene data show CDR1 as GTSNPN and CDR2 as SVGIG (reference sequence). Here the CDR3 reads CAWSSTGPYGYTF. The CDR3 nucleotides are TGTGCCTGGAGTAGTACAGGACCATATGGCTACACCTTC.

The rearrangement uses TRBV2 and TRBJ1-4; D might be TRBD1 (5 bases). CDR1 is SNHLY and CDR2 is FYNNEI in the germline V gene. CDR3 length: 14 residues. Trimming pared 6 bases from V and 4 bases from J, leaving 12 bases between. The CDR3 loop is CASRAGTHNEKLFF. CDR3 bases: TGTGCCAGCAGAGCCGGGACGCATAATGAAAAACTGTTTTTT.

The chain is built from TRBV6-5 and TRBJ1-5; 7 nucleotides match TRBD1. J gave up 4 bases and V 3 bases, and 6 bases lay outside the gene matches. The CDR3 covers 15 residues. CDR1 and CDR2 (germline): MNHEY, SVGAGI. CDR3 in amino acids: CASSYDTTGNQPQHF. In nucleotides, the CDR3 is TGTGCCAGCAGTTATGATACGACAGGGAATCAGCCCCAGCATTTT.

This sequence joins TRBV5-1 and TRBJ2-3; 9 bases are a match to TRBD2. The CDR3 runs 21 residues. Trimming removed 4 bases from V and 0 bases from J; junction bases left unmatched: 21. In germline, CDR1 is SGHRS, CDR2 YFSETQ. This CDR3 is CASSPYLLAGVGVTSTDTQYF. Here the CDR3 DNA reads TGCGCCAGCAGCCCTTATCTACTAGCGGGTGTTGGGGTTACTAGCACAGATACGCAGTATTTT.

This CDR3 is CASSGTGFIYEQYF. CDR3 bases: TGTGCCAGCAGCGGGACAGGGTTTATCTACGAGCAGTACTTC. The rearrangement joins TRBV25-1 to TRBJ2-7; 9 bases match TRBD1. Germline CDR1 is MGHDK and CDR2 is SYGVNS. V shed 6 bases, J shed 3 bases, and the junction held 6 bases outside the gene matches. This CDR3 has 14 residues.

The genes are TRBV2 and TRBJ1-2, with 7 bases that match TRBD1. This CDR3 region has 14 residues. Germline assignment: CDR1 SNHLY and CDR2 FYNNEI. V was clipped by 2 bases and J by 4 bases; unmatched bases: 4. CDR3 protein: CASSERGQLYGYTF. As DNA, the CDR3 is TGTGCCAGCAGTGAAAGGGGACAGCTCTATGGCTACACCTTC.